These T cell receptor beta chains were read from a single sample in a study of immune evolution from preneoplasia to lung adenocarcinoma. Sequencing was performed with immunoSEQ multiplex PCR; in TCRdb, only in-frame clones are kept and a portion is missing. Of approximately 15,000 clones listed, less than 90% are singletons. Sequenced material: FFPE lung adenocarcinoma in situ tissue. Source of these receptors: an older donor with lung adenocarcinoma. The CDR3 runs from the conserved cysteine through the conserved F or W. Fields, in order: J gene, V gene, CDR3 length, CDR3 protein.

TRBJ2-5	TRBV11-2	15	CASSLGLTGQETQYF
TRBJ2-1	TRBV7-7	13	CASSLASYNEQFF
TRBJ1-5	TRBV19	11	CASSQFDAQHF
TRBJ2-4	TRBV7-9	16	CASSERSRVAKNIQYF
TRBJ1-2	TRBV15	13	CATSPDRNYGYTF
TRBJ1-5	TRBV23-1	17	CASSLDRRLNGNQPQHF
TRBJ2-2	TRBV2	17	CASSVVGQSIGTGELFF
TRBJ2-2	TRBV9	14	CASSAQLALGELFF
TRBJ1-5	TRBV29-1	12	CSVVVGNQPQHF
TRBJ2-7	TRBV10-3	13	CAIRGLGYYEQYF
TRBJ1-4	TRBV28	14	CASSFPHHNEKLFF
TRBJ1-4	TRBV5-1	14	CASSSEAWGEKLFF
TRBJ2-3	TRBV7-2	13	CASSPGGTDTQYF
TRBJ2-1	TRBV29-1	14	CSAKDRGRENEQFF
TRBJ1-3	TRBV28	17	CASSLVGGPLSGNTIYF
TRBJ1-2	TRBV10-1	13	CASSESQGGGYTF
-	TRBV28	13	CASSTGFPYEQYF
TRBJ2-7	TRBV6-5	15	CASSSLGASTYEQYF
TRBJ2-2	TRBV4-3	16	CASSQGTSSNTGELFF
TRBJ2-3	TRBV5-1	15	CASSLVAGVADTQYF
TRBJ2-1	TRBV19	15	CASSIYKGDYNEQFF
TRBJ2-7	TRBV28	13	CASSFSSGGEQYF
TRBJ1-2	TRBV30	11	CAWTRSYGYTF
TRBJ2-7	TRBV5-5	15	CASSLVGRGPYEQYF